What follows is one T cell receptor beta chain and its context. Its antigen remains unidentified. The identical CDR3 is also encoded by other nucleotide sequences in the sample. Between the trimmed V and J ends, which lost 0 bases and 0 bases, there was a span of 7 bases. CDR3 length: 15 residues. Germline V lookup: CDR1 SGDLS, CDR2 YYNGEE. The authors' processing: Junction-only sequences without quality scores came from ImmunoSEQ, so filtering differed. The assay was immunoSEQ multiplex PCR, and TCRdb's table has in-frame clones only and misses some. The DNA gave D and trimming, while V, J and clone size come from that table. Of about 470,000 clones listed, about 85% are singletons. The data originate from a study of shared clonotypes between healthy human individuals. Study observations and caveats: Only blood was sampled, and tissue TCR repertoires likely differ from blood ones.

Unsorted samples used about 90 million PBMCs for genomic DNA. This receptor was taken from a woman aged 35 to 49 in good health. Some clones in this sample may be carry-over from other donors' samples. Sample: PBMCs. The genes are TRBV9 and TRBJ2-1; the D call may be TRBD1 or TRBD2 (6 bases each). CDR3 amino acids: CASSVEGGSYNEQFF. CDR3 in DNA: TGTGCCAGCAGCGTAGAGGGGGGCTCCTACAATGAGCAGTTCTTC. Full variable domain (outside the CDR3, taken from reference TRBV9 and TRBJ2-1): DSGVTQTPKHLITATGQRVTLRCSPRSGDLSVYWYQQSLDQGLQFLIQYYNGEERAKGNILERFSAQQFPDLHSELNLSSLELGDSALYFCASSVEGGSYNEQFFGPGTRLTVL.